The sample holds one count of the clone carrying this T cell receptor (beta chain). The target antigen is unknown. A read error may explain this, as a much larger clone is one base away. Time point described: newly diagnosed GD, antithyroid drugs for less than 3 months. The TCR library was made from RNA extracted from PBMCs. This sample was taken from a study of regulatory T cells in long-lasting Graves disease. Overall study context: Graves' patients with a new diagnosis had received antithyroid drugs under 3 months. Overall study findings and caveats: Persistent disease exhibited a predilection for TRBV28, TRBJ1-2 and TRBJ2-5. Persistent patients had a count of shared public clonotypes (more than 2,500) that exceeded that of new patients (almost 1,000).

The CDR3 runs to 13 residues. Germline values: CDR1 SEHNR, CDR2 FQNEAQ (reference sequence). V lost 5 bases, J lost 7 bases, and 15 bases lay in between. Library construction for TCR beta used iRepertoire HTBI primers and Arm-PCR of CDR3 regions. Study processing details: Segment identification across samples yielded 62 TRBV and some 13 TRBJ segments. Each CDR3 protein gets one entry after TCRdb re-called the multiplex PCR reads with MiXCR. In this record, the V and J calls reflect TCRdb's handling and not the investigators' own analysis. Among approximately 300,000 distinct CDR3 sequences listed, over 15% were seen once.

The chain links TRBV7-9 to TRBJ2-7, with D tentatively TRBD1 (6 bases). This sequence was found in a female donor with Graves disease. Sample: peripheral blood mononuclear cells (PBMCs), taken at new diagnosis, from a patient treated with antithyroid drugs. CDR3 sequence: CASSQAGVTEQYF. The CDR3 bases are TGTGCCAGCAGCCAAGCAGGGGTCACTGAGCAGTACTTC.